This passage covers 10 T cell receptor beta chains from one sample sequenced in a study of blood T cell repertoires in COVID-19. Clones were sequenced by immunoSEQ multiplex PCR, and TCRdb holds only the in-frame ones, with some missing. This sample has under 250,000 clones, with around 85% found just once. Sequenced input: peripheral blood. The receptors derive from a woman aged 60-75 years with active or convalescent COVID-19.

The chain links TRBV3-1 (or the pseudogene TRBV3-2) to TRBJ2-5; D not resolved. The CDR3 sequence is 14 residues long. Trimming stripped 1 base from V and 1 base from J, with 7 bases between. Germline V gene lookup returns CDR1 LGHDT and CDR2 YNNKEL (reference sequence). The CDR3: CASSQVVLQETQYF. The CDR3 DNA follows: TGTGCCAGCAGCCAAGTGGTACTCCAAGAGACCCAGTACTTC.

V is TRBV15 and J is TRBJ2-7, with D perhaps matching TRBD2 (5 bases). The germline gives CDR1 LNHNV, CDR2 YYDKDF (reference sequence). The CDR3 extends over 15 amino acids. Trimming removed 5 bases from V and 1 base from J, with 15 bases in between. The CDR3 bases are TGTGCCACCAGCCGCGGGTGGGGAGCTTCCTACGAGCAGTACGTC. Translating it yields CATSRGWGASYEQYV.

This sequence joins TRBV5-5 and TRBJ2-5, with 7 bases identical to TRBD2. Per germline, CDR1 SGHKS and CDR2 YYEKEE (reference sequence). CDR3 size: 14 residues. J lost 0 bases, V lost 5 bases, and 4 bases had no gene match. The CDR3 nucleotides read TGTGCCAGCAGGACGCGGGAGTACCAAGAGACCCAGTACTTC. It codes for CASRTREYQETQYF.

The chain uses TRBV27 and TRBJ1-5; D gene unclear. Looked up from germline, CDR1 is MNHEY and CDR2 is SMNVEV (reference sequence). The V gene lost 1 base and the J gene lost 0 bases, with 7 bases spanning the gap. There are 15 residues in the CDR3. CDR3 nucleotide sequence: TGTGCCAGCAGTTTATATCCAGTTAGCAATCAGCCCCAGCATTTT. Its protein is CASSLYPVSNQPQHF.

This clone was observed once. The V gene is TRBV6-6, the J gene TRBJ1-2; D remains unclear. Germline V gene sequence: CDR1 MNHNY, CDR2 SVGAGI (reference sequence). The CDR3 length is 14 residues. V lost 7 bases to trimming and J lost 2 bases, with 14 bases between them. The CDR3 loop is CASKAATENYGYTF. In DNA form, the CDR3 reads TGTGCCAGCAAAGCAGCGACGGAGAACTATGGCTACACCTTC.

The chain is built from TRBV15 and TRBJ2-1, with TRBD2 identical over 10 bases. The V gene end was trimmed by 5 bases and the J gene end by 13 bases; junction bases not matched to a gene: 11. CDR1 and CDR2 (germline): LNHNV, YYDKDF (reference sequence). The CDR3 consists of 14 residues. The CDR3 sequence: CATSQFRSGGEQFF. The CDR3 DNA is TGTGCCACCAGCCAATTCCGAAGCGGGGGGGAACAGTTCTTC.

The chain uses TRBV9 and TRBJ2-1; D unresolved. The ends were cut back, 0 bases at V and 0 bases at J, with 7 bases in the middle. The CDR3 is 15 residues long. Looked up from germline, CDR1 is SGDLS and CDR2 is YYNGEE. In nucleotides, the CDR3 is TGTGCCAGCAGCGTAGGCCTGAGCTCCTACAATGAGCAGTTCTTC. It specifies CASSVGLSSYNEQFF.

The sample holds a few counts of this clone. V is TRBV18 and J is TRBJ1-6; TRBD1 agrees at 9 bases. With V trimmed by 2 bases and J by 7 bases, 3 bases remained unmatched. CDR1 is KGHSH, CDR2 LQKENI, per germline. The CDR3 is 15 residues long. CDR3 amino acids: CASSPTGQGNSPLHF. CDR3 coding DNA: TGTGCCAGCTCACCAACCGGACAGGGGAATTCACCCCTCCACTTT.

The CDR3: CASSVRDRGPGMNTEAFF. Here the CDR3 DNA reads TGTGCCAGCAGCGTCCGGGACAGGGGGCCGGGGATGAACACTGAAGCTTTCTTT. The chain is built from TRBV9 and TRBJ1-1; TRBD1 matches at 12 bases. V was pared by 2 bases and J by 0 bases, with 8 bases of the junction left unmatched. The CDR3 has 18 amino acids. Per germline, CDR1 SGDLS and CDR2 YYNGEE.

The chain is built from TRBV3-1 (or the pseudogene TRBV3-2) and TRBJ2-1, with TRBD1 as a possible D gene (6 bases). The CDR3 extends over 14 amino acids. The V end lost 4 bases, the J end lost 8 bases, and 15 bases lay between the germline ends. Germline V CDR1 and CDR2: LGHDT, YNNKEL (reference sequence). The CDR3 protein is CASSPQRGSDEQFF. CDR3 bases: TGTGCCAGCAGCCCTCAAAGGGGGTCGGATGAGCAGTTCTTC.